These T cell receptor beta chains were read from a single sample in a study of T cell changes during pregnancy in multiple sclerosis. Some clones are missing from TCRdb's copy, which holds only in-frame ones; the method was immunoSEQ multiplex PCR. Of 90,000 to 95,000 clones listed, around 93% were seen once; the top ten hold 2% to 2.5%. The source material was peripheral blood, sampled in the third trimester of pregnancy. These receptors all come from a female donor with multiple sclerosis, enrolled in a pregnancy study. Both conserved end residues are part of each CDR3. The D gene is left open where the match is weak. Where a row states a size, it is once, few, many or the class of an expanded clone; other rows omit it.

V gene	J gene	D gene	clone size	CDR3 length	CDR3 protein	CDR3 DNA
TRBV2	TRBJ2-3	TRBD2	NA	16	CASSYKTSGSADTQYF	TGTGCCAGCAGTTATAAGACTAGCGGTTCTGCAGATACGCAGTATTTT
TRBV5-1	TRBJ2-7	TRBD2	NA	17	CASSPGLAGGSSYEQYF	TGCGCCAGCAGCCCGGGACTAGCGGGAGGGAGCTCCTACGAGCAGTACTTC
TRBV7-8	TRBJ2-1	TRBD2	NA	15	CASSFGLAGVWEQFF	TGTGCCAGCAGCTTCGGACTAGCGGGAGTCTGGGAGCAGTTCTTC
TRBV5-1	TRBJ1-1	NA	NA	16	CASSFWYRTAYTEAFF	TGCGCCAGCAGCTTCTGGTATCGGACAGCATACACTGAAGCTTTCTTT
TRBV13	TRBJ1-1	NA	NA	15	CASSPTPTGNTEAFF	TGTGCCAGCAGCCCCACCCCGACGGGGAACACTGAAGCTTTCTTT
TRBV2	TRBJ1-3	NA	NA	14	CASSGGSGGNTIYF	TGTGCCAGCAGCGGAGGGTCGGGTGGAAACACCATATATTTT
TRBV16	TRBJ2-2	NA	NA	15	CASSQSPANTGELFF	TGTGCCAGCAGCCAATCTCCGGCGAACACCGGGGAGCTGTTTTTT
TRBV7-2	TRBJ2-1	TRBD2	few	15	CASSLTSGRHNEQFF	TGTGCCAGCAGCTTAACAAGCGGGAGGCACAATGAGCAGTTCTTC
TRBV2	TRBJ2-3	TRBD1	NA	15	CAILTGQGATDTQYF	TGTGCCATCCTGACCGGACAGGGGGCGACAGATACGCAGTATTTT
TRBV5-1	TRBJ2-7	TRBD2	NA	14	CASSLTSGRYEQYF	TGCGCCAGCAGCTTGACTAGCGGGAGATACGAGCAGTACTTC
TRBV27	TRBJ1-5	NA	NA	14	CASSPSSGRQPQHF	TGTGCCAGCAGTCCATCGTCAGGGAGGCAGCCCCAGCATTTT
TRBV7-2	TRBJ2-6	TRBD2	few	16	CASSRRLAGEDNVLTF	TGTGCCAGCAGCCGTCGACTAGCGGGAGAGGACAACGTCCTGACTTTC
TRBV2	TRBJ2-5	NA	NA	13	CASREAFQETQYF	TGTGCCAGCAGGGAGGCGTTCCAAGAGACCCAGTACTTC
TRBV2	TRBJ1-1	NA	NA	17	CASTGAGQGLLNTEAFF	TGTGCCAGCACGGGAGCGGGACAAGGTCTCTTGAACACTGAAGCTTTCTTT
TRBV6-5	TRBJ1-2	TRBD1	NA	15	CASSSRSQGLYGYTF	TGTGCCAGCAGTTCGAGATCACAGGGGCTCTATGGCTACACCTTC
TRBV4-3	TRBJ2-7	TRBD2	NA	16	CASSQELVGTTYEQYF	TGCGCCAGCAGCCAAGAGTTGGTGGGGACTACCTACGAGCAGTACTTC
TRBV6-5	TRBJ1-3	NA	NA	16	CASSYSTGNSPDTIYF	TGTGCCAGCAGTTACAGCACAGGGAACTCGCCCGACACCATATATTTT
TRBV5-4	TRBJ2-1	TRBD1	NA	14	CASSSRDRDYEQFF	TGTGCCAGCAGCTCCCGGGACAGGGACTATGAGCAGTTCTTC
TRBV27	TRBJ1-2	NA	once	13	CASSLTGTDGYTF	TGTGCCAGCAGTTTAACCGGGACTGATGGCTACACCTTC
TRBV20-1	TRBJ2-1	NA	NA	11	CSATRGANVFF	TGCAGTGCTACTCGCGGTGCAAACGTGTTCTTC
TRBV7-9	TRBJ1-3	TRBD1	few	15	CASRPPGGLGNTIYF	TGTGCCAGCCGCCCCCCAGGGGGCTTAGGAAACACCATATATTTT
TRBV7-9	TRBJ1-5	NA	NA	12	CASSWSGQPQHF	TGTGCCAGCAGCTGGTCGGGTCAGCCCCAGCATTTT
TRBV19	TRBJ2-7	NA	NA	13	CASSIVFGGEQYF	TGTGCCAGTAGTATAGTTTTCGGGGGCGAGCAGTACTTC
TRBV7-2	TRBJ2-5	TRBD2	NA	17	CASSLSRGLAGQETQYF	TGTGCCAGCAGCTTATCACGGGGGCTAGCGGGGCAAGAGACCCAGTACTTC
TRBV7-8	TRBJ2-3	NA	once	15	CASSTGDLGTDTQYF	TGTGCCAGCAGTACCGGGGACTTGGGTACAGATACGCAGTATTTT
TRBV2	TRBJ2-3	NA	once	13	CASSERPGGTQYF	TGTGCCAGCAGTGAAAGACCCGGGGGTACGCAGTATTTT